This T cell receptor (beta chain) was captured by sequencing in a study of immune characterization of retroperitoneal liposarcoma. V lost 8 bases and J lost 6, with 16 bases in between. The CDR3 is made up of 14 amino acids. CDR1 MNHNS and CDR2 SASEGT come from the germline V gene. One entry per CDR3 protein, called by TCRdb with MiXCR from the PCR reads. In the table there are some 11,000 distinct CDR3 sequences, 40% to 55% of which are singletons. Sequenced material: tumor tissue. The sequence was obtained from a female donor with retroperitoneal liposarcoma. V and J are TRBV6-1 and TRBJ1-4; possibly TRBD1 for D (5 bases). The CDR3 is CASWGLLGDEKLFF. The CDR3 DNA reads as TGTGCCAGCTGGGGCCTCCTTGGAGATGAAAAACTGTTTTTT.